This T cell receptor (beta chain) originates from a study of blood T cell repertoires in COVID-19. At the level of the study: Sample material is recorded as cDNA or gDNA derived from T cells, B-cell-depleted T cells, or PBMCs.

Data came from immunoSEQ multiplex PCR; TCRdb stores just in-frame clones and leaves some out. The sample consists of fewer than 350,000 clones, about 86% of them appearing once. The J segment lost 0 bases and the V segment lost 3 bases, leaving 8 bases of the junction unmatched. The CDR3 is made up of 18 amino acids. CDR1 and CDR2 (germline): LNHDA, SQIVND (reference sequence). This chain connects TRBV19 to TRBJ2-1, with 10 positions matching TRBD2. This clonotype was obtained from a woman aged 55 to 70 with active or convalescent COVID-19. Sequencing was done on a sample of peripheral blood. The CDR3 DNA is TGTGCCAGTAGTATCCTCCCCCAGCGGGGGGGCTCCTACAATGAGCAGTTCTTC. Translated, it gives CASSILPQRGGSYNEQFF.